This entry lists 10 T cell receptor beta chains sequenced from one sample in a study of T cell clonotyping in hematopoietic cell transplantation. TCRdb's copy holds only in-frame clones and misses some; the assay was immunoSEQ multiplex PCR. The top ten hold 2.7% of the sample, which has 17,000 or so clones, roughly 88% seen once. The sequencing input was peripheral blood mononuclear cells. Source of these receptors: a man over 45 in good health. Some clones in this sample may be carry-over from other donors' samples.

This rearrangement joins TRBV25-1 to TRBJ1-2; possible D gene TRBD1, 5 bases. Germline V lookup: CDR1 MGHDK, CDR2 SYGVNS. The CDR3 runs 14 residues. The V and J ends lost 5 bases and 3 bases respectively, with 13 bases between them. The CDR3 reads CASSPPGVDYGYTF. The CDR3 bases are TGTGCCAGCAGTCCTCCGGGGGTTGACTATGGCTACACCTTC.

This chain joins TRBV10-3 and TRBJ2-7; D uncertain. The CDR3 extends over 14 amino acids. Trimming took 3 bases from V and 2 from J, leaving 11 bases between them. Germline V gives CDR1 ENHRY, CDR2 SYGVKD. The CDR3 DNA follows: TGTGCCATCAGTGATGCCCTCCCGCCCTACGAGCAGTACTTC. This encodes CAISDALPPYEQYF.

The chain links TRBV28 to TRBJ1-5; D is possibly TRBD1 (6 bases). From germline, CDR1 is MDHEN and CDR2 SYDVKM. Trimming pared 4 bases from V and 6 bases from J, leaving 19 bases between. The CDR3 consists of 16 residues. The CDR3 DNA is TGTGCCAGCAGTTCCACTCTATCCCTAGGGGGTCAGCCCCAGCATTTT. It specifies CASSSTLSLGGQPQHF.

This chain joins TRBV6-5 and TRBJ1-4; TRBD1 is a possible D gene (5 bases). The CDR3 spans 15 residues. V dropped 2 bases and J dropped 8 bases, with 15 bases sitting between them. Germline V gene sequence: CDR1 MNHEY, CDR2 SVGAGI. CDR3 DNA sequence: TGTGCCAGCAGTTACCAAACAGGTTCCTGGGAAAAACTGTTTTTT. The encoded protein is CASSYQTGSWEKLFF.

CDR3: CASSLRETQYF. CDR3 in DNA: TGCGCCAGCAGCTTGCGGGAGACCCAGTACTTC. This chain joins TRBV5-1 and TRBJ2-5; D ambiguous. This CDR3 region has 11 residues. Trimming took 1 base from V and 5 from J, leaving 3 bases between them. Germline V gene data show CDR1 as SGHRS and CDR2 as YFSETQ.

V is TRBV7-2 and J is TRBJ2-3; TRBD2 is a possible D gene (6 bases). V dropped 2 bases and J dropped 5 bases, with 14 bases sitting between them. CDR1 is SGHTA and CDR2 is FQGNSA in the germline V gene. The CDR3 extends over 15 amino acids. CDR3 in amino acids: CASSLSRTIIDTQYF. For the CDR3, the DNA is TGTGCCAGCAGCTTATCTAGGACTATAATAGATACGCAGTATTTT.

The rearrangement joins TRBV7-3 to TRBJ2-6; possibly TRBD1 for D (5 bases). Trimming took off 1 base at V and 2 bases at J, with 9 bases between the two ends. The CDR3 length is 16 residues. Germline-derived CDR1 and CDR2 are SGHTA and FQGTGA. CDR3 DNA: TGTGCCAGCAGCTTAATAGGACAAGCTGGGGCCAACGTCCTGACTTTC. This translates into CASSLIGQAGANVLTF.

This chain links TRBV19 with TRBJ2-3, with D perhaps matching TRBD1 or TRBD2 (5 bases each). V was trimmed by 6 bases and J by 8 bases, leaving 15 bases between them. Germline V CDR1 and CDR2: LNHDA, SQIVND (reference sequence). This CDR3 is 13 amino acids long. The CDR3: CASRGTQGGTQYF. In DNA form, the CDR3 reads TGTGCCAGTAGAGGGACCCAAGGCGGTACGCAGTATTTT.

CDR3 bases: TGTGCCTGGAGTGTACAAGCAGGTAACAATCAGCCCCAGCATTTT. This sequence encodes CAWSVQAGNNQPQHF. The chain uses TRBV30 and TRBJ1-5; D remains unclear. The CDR3 covers 15 residues. Trimming shortened V by 0 bases and J by 3 bases, and 12 bases separated the two germline ends. Germline loops: CDR1 GTSNPN, CDR2 SVGIG (reference sequence).

By share, this clone counts as medium-sized. The chain joins TRBV5-1 to TRBJ2-5; 16 nucleotides agree with TRBD2. CDR3 length: 16 residues. CDR1 and CDR2 (germline): SGHRS, YFSETQ. The junction had 4 bases not matched to a gene; V was cut back by 4 bases and J by 4 bases. The DNA for the CDR3 is TGCGCCAGCAGCCCGGGACTAGCGGGAGGGCGAGAGACCCAGTACTTC. Translated: CASSPGLAGGRETQYF.